The sequence of this T cell receptor beta chain was determined in a study of OX40 agonist ivuxolimab in advanced cancers. The CDR3 has 15 amino acids. In germline, CDR1 is LGHNA, CDR2 YSLEER. V was clipped by 0 bases and J by 7 bases, with 13 bases between them. Assay: immunoSEQ multiplex PCR; the TCRdb copy retains only in-frame clones and omits some. The sample holds around 69,000 clones; 65% to 90% are singletons and the top ten take 3.1%. Sequenced here: CD4+ or CD8+ T cells sorted from blood, sampled in a trial of the OX40 agonist ivuxolimab. The rearrangement joins TRBV4-3 to TRBJ2-1, with TRBD1 as a possible D gene (5 bases). This TCR derives from an adult with an advanced solid tumor such as melanoma, head and neck, liver or kidney cancer. Here the CDR3 DNA reads TGCGCCAGCAGCCAAGATCCTGGCCGACAGAATGAGCAGTTCTTC. This translates into CASSQDPGRQNEQFF.